One and the same sample provided the 3 T cell receptor beta chains below, sequenced in a study of T cell responses to AZD1222 COVID-19 vaccine. The assay was immunoSEQ multiplex PCR, and TCRdb's table has in-frame clones only and misses some. The table records over 45,000 clones, more than 70% of them present only once. The specimen was peripheral blood, collected on day 0 of MenACWY control vaccination. These receptors came from an adult in good health.

The chain recombines TRBV6-2 or TRBV6-3 with TRBJ2-3, with a weak D call TRBD2 (6 bases). In germline, CDR1 is MNHEY, CDR2 SVGEGT. The CDR3 length is 14 residues. Trimming stripped 2 bases from V and 4 bases from J, with 10 bases between. This chain's CDR3 is CASSYNLASDTQYF. The CDR3 DNA follows: TGTGCCAGCAGTTACAATCTAGCGTCAGATACGCAGTATTTT.

Only one count was recorded for this clone. The V gene is TRBV9, the J gene TRBJ2-1, with 8 bases that match TRBD1. Trimming at V came to 0 bases and at J to 8 bases, leaving 4 bases not matched to a gene. Germline CDR1 SGDLS, CDR2 YYNGEE. The CDR3 length is 14 residues. This chain's CDR3 is CASSVGPGGDEQFF. For the CDR3, the DNA is TGTGCCAGCAGCGTAGGACCAGGGGGCGATGAGCAGTTCTTC.

This clone was seen more than once but under ten times. V gene TRBV19 combines with J gene TRBJ1-5; tentative D call: TRBD1 (5 bases). The germline gives CDR1 LNHDA, CDR2 SQIVND (reference sequence). Trimming took off 3 bases at V and 1 base at J, with 13 bases between the two ends. This CDR3 comprises 16 residues. CDR3 nucleotides: TGTGCCAGTAGTATGAAGGGGTTTACGAGCAATCAGCCCCAGCATTTT. Translated: CASSMKGFTSNQPQHF.